This T cell receptor beta chain was sequenced during a study of CD8 T cells in ankylosing spondylitis. This clonotype was detected ten times or more. V lost 3 bases to trimming and J lost 7 bases; unmatched junction nucleotides: 6. This CDR3 region has 16 residues. The germline V gene has CDR1 SEHNR and CDR2 FQNEAQ (reference sequence). Each CDR3 protein is one row after TCRdb ran MiXCR on the 5' RACE reads. The table has around 130,000 distinct CDR3 sequences, 6% to 8.5% seen once. The chain couples TRBV7-9 to TRBJ1-6, with 10 bases lining up with TRBD1. Sequenced sample: blood, either unsorted or a sorted T cell fraction (not recorded which). This clonotype originated in a male donor with ankylosing spondylitis or in good health (not recorded which). The CDR3 sequence: CASSLAGTGDNSPLHF. In DNA, the CDR3 is TGTGCCAGCAGCTTGGCCGGGACAGGGGACAATTCACCCCTCCACTTT.